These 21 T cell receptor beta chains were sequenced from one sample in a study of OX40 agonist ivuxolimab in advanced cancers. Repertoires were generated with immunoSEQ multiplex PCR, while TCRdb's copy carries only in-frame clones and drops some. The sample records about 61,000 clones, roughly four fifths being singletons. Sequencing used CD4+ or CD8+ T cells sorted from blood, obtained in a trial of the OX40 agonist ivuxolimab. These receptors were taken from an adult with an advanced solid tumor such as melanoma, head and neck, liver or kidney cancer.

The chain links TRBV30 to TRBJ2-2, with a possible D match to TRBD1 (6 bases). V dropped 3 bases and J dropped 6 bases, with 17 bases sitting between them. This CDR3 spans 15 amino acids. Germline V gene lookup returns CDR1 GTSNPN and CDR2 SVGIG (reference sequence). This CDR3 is CAWRPGPNRAGELFF. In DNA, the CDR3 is TGTGCCTGGAGGCCGGGACCGAACAGGGCCGGGGAGCTGTTTTTT.

The CDR3 here is CASSRGLQGGTGELFF. DNA for the CDR3: TGCGCCAGCAGCCGAGGGTTGCAGGGAGGCACCGGGGAGCTGTTTTTT. V and J are TRBV5-1 and TRBJ2-2; TRBD2 is a possible D gene (6 bases). V shed 4 bases and J shed 4 bases, with 17 bases lying between them. Germline CDR1 and CDR2: SGHRS and YFSETQ. CDR3 length: 16 amino acids.

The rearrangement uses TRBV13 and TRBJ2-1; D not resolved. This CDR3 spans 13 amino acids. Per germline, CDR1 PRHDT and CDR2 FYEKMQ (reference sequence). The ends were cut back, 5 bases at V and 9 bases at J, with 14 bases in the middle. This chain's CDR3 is CASSPLAVVEQFF. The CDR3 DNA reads TGTGCCAGCAGCCCCCTTGCGGTCGTTGAGCAGTTCTTC.

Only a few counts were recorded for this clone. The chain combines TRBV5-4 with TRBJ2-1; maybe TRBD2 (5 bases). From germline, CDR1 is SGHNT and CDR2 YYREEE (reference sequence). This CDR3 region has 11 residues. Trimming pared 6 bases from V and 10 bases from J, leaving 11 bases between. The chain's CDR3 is CASKGAEEQFF. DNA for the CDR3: TGTGCCAGCAAGGGAGCCGAGGAGCAGTTCTTC.

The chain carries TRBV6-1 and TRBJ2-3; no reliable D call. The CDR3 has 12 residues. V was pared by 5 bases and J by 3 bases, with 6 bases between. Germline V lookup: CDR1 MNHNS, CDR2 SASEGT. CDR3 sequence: CASSIRTDTQYF. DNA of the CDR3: TGTGCCAGCAGTATACGGACAGATACGCAGTATTTT.

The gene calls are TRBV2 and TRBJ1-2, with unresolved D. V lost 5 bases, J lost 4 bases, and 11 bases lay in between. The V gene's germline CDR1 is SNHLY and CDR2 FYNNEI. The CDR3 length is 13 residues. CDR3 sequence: CASSPGFSYGYTF. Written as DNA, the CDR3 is TGTGCCAGCAGTCCAGGTTTCTCCTATGGCTACACCTTC.

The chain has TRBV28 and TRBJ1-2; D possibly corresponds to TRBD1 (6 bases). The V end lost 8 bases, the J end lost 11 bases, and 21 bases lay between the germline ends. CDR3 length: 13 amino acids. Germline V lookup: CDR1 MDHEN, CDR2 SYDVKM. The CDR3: CASCWGLKGGYTF. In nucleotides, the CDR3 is TGTGCCAGCTGTTGGGGGCTGAAGGGGGGATACACCTTC.

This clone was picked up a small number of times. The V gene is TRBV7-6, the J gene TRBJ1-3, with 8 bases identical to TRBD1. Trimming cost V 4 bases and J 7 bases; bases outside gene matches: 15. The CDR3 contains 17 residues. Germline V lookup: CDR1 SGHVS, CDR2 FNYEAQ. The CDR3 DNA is TGTGCCAGCAGCTCAGGGGCTGTCGGGACAGGAGGCAACACCATATATTTT. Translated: CASSSGAVGTGGNTIYF.

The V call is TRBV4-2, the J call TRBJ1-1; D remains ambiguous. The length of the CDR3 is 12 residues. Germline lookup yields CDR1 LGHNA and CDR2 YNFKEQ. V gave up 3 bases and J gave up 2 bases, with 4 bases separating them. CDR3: CASSQFNTEAFF. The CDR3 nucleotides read TGTGCCAGCAGCCAGTTTAACACTGAAGCTTTCTTT.

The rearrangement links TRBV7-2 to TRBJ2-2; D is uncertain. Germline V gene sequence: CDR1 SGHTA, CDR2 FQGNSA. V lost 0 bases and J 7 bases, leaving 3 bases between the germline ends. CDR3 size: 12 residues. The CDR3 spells CASSLAVGELFF. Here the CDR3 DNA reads TGTGCCAGCAGCTTAGCAGTCGGGGAGCTGTTTTTT.

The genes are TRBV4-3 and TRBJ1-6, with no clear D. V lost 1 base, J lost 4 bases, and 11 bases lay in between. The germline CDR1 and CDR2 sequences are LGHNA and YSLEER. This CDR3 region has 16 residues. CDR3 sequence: CASSQGAISYNSPLHF. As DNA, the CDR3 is TGCGCCAGCAGCCAAGGGGCCATCAGTTATAATTCACCCCTCCACTTT.

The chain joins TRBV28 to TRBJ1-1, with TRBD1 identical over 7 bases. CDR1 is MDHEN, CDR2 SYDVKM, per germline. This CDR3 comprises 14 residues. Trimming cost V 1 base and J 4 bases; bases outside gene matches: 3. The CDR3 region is CASSLSGGSTEAFF. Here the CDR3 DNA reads TGTGCCAGCAGTTTATCAGGGGGAAGCACTGAAGCTTTCTTT.

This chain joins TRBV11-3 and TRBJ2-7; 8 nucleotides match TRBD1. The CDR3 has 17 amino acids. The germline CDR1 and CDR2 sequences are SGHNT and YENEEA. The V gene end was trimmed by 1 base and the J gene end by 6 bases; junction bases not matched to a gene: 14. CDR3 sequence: CASSLGRQGMERSEQYF. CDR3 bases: TGTGCCAGCAGCTTAGGGAGACAGGGGATGGAGAGGAGCGAGCAGTACTTC.

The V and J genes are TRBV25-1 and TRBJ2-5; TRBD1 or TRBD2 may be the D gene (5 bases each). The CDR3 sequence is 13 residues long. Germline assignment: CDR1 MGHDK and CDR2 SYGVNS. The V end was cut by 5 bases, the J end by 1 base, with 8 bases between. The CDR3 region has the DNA TGTGCCAGCAGTTCCGGGACCCAAGAGACCCAGTACTTC. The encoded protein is CASSSGTQETQYF.

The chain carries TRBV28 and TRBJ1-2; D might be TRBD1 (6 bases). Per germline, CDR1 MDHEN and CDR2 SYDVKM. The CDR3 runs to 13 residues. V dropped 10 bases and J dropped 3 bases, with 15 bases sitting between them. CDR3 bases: TGTGCCACCGGGGCAGGGGAGGACTATGGCTACACCTTC. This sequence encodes CATGAGEDYGYTF.

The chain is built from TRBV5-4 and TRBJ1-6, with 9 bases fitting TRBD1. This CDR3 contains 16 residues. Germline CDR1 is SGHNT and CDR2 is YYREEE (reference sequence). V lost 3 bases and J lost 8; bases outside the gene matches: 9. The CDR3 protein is CASSSPPGQGYSPLHF. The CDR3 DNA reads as TGTGCCAGCAGCTCGCCCCCGGGACAGGGTTATTCACCCCTCCACTTT.

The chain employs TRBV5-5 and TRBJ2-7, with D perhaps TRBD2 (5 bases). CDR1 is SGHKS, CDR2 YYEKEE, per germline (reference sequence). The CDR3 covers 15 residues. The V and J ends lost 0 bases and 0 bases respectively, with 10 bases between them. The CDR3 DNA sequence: TGTGCCAGCAGCTTGGCACCCGGACTCTCCTACGAGCAGTACTTC. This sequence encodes CASSLAPGLSYEQYF.

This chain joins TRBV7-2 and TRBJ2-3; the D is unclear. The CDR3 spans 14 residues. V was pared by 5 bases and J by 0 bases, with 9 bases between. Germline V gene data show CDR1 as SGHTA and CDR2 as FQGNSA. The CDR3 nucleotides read TGTGCCAGCAGCCCTCAATTCAGCACAGATACGCAGTATTTT. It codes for CASSPQFSTDTQYF.

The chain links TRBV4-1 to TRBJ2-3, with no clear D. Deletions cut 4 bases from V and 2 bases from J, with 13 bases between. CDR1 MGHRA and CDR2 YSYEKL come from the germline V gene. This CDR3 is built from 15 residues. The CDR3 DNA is TGCGCCAGCAGCCTACGTCTGGCGGCCACAGATACGCAGTATTTT. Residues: CASSLRLAATDTQYF.

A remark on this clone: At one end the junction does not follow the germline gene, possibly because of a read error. DNA of the CDR3: TGTGCCAGCCGTTTGGGCGGGGGCTCCTACGAGCAGTACTTC. This sequence encodes CASRLGGGSYEQYF. This chain connects TRBV28 to TRBJ2-7; the match to TRBD2 covers 7 bases. The CDR3 contains 14 residues. CDR1 and CDR2 from the germline V gene are MDHEN and SYDVKM.

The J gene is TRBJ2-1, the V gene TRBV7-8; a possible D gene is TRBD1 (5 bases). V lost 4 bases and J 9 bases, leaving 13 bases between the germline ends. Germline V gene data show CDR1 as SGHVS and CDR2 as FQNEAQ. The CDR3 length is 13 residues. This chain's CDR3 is CASSSGAQGEQFF. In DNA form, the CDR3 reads TGTGCCAGCAGCTCTGGGGCCCAGGGTGAGCAGTTCTTC.